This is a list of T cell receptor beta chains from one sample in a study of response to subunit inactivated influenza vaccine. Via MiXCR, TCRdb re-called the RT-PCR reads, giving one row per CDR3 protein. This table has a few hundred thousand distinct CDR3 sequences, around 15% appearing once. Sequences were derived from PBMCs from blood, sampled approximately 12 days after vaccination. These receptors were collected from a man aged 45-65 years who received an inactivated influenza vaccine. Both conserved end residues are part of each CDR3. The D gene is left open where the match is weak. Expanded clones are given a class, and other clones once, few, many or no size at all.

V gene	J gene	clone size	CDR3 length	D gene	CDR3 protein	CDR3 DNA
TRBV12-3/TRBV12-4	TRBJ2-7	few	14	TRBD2	CASRRTSGSYEQYF	TGTGCCAGCAGGCGGACTAGCGGGAGTTACGAGCAGTACTTC
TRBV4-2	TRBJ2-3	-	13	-	CASSQDLGEKRYF	TGTGCCAGCAGCCAAGATCTGGGGGAAAAGAGGTATTTT
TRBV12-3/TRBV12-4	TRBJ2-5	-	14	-	CASSIREPQETQYF	TGTGCCAGCAGTATACGGGAGCCACAAGAGACCCAGTACTTC
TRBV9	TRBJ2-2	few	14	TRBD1	CASSVGTVGGELFF	TGTGCCAGCAGCGTCGGGACAGTGGGCGGGGAGCTGTTTTTT
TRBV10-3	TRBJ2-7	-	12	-	CAIKDSSAEQYF	TGTGCCATCAAGGACTCTTCGGCCGAGCAGTACTTC
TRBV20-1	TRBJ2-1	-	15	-	CSARYREHWYNEQFF	TGCAGTGCTAGGTACAGGGAGCATTGGTACAATGAGCAGTTCTTC
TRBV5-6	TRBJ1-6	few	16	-	CASSLARSSYNSPLHF	TGTGCCAGCAGCTTGGCAAGGAGCTCCTATAATTCACCCCTCCACTTT
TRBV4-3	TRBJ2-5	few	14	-	CASSQSRAGETQYF	TGCGCCAGCAGCCAAAGCAGGGCAGGAGAGACCCAGTACTTC
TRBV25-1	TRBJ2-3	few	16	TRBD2	CASSETSGGKSSPIIF	TGTGCCAGCAGTGAGACTAGCGGGGGGAAATCCTCACCCATTATTTTT
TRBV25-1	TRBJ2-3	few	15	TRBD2	CASSVPSGSTDTQYF	TGTGCCAGCAGTGTACCTAGCGGAAGCACAGATACGCAGTATTTT
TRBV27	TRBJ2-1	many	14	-	CASSLWQGRNEQFF	TGTGCCAGCAGTTTGTGGCAGGGTCGTAATGAGCAGTTCTTC
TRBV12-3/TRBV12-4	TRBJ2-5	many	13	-	CASSLPGRETQYF	TGTGCCAGCAGTTTACCAGGGAGAGAGACCCAGTACTTC
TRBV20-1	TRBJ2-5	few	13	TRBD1	CSAQGAAQETQYF	TGCAGTGCTCAGGGGGCCGCTCAAGAGACCCAGTACTTC
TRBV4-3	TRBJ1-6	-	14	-	CASSLDGQNSPLHF	TGCGCCAGCAGCCTGGACGGTCAGAATTCACCCCTCCACTTT
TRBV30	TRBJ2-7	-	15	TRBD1	CAWSAGTGVVYEQYF	TGTGCCTGGAGTGCTGGGACAGGGGTGGTCTACGAGCAGTACTTC
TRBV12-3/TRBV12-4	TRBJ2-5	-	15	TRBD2	CASSQLLAGRETQYF	TGTGCCAGCAGTCAGCTACTAGCGGGACGGGAGACCCAGTACTTC
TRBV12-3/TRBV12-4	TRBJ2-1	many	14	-	CASSLEGAYNEQFF	TGTGCCAGCAGCCTTGAAGGTGCCTACAATGAGCAGTTCTTC
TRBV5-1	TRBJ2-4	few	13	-	CASSPEGGNIQYF	TGCGCCAGCAGCCCGGAAGGCGGAAACATTCAGTACTTC
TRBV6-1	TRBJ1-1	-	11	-	CASKQSTEAFF	TGTGCCAGCAAACAATCCACTGAAGCTTTCTTT
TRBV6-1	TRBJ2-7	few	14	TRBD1	CASSQTGARYEQYF	TGTGCCAGCAGCCAGACAGGGGCTCGGTACGAGCAGTACTTC
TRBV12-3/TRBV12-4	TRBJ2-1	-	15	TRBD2	CASSSGTRIDNEQFF	TGTGCCAGCAGTTCCGGGACTAGAATAGACAATGAGCAGTTCTTC
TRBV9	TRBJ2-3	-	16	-	CASSGTGSSSTDTQYF	TGTGCCAGCAGCGGCACAGGGTCCTCTAGCACAGATACGCAGTATTTT
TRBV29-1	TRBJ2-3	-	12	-	CSVEDSGDTQYF	TGCAGCGTTGAAGATAGCGGAGATACGCAGTATTTT
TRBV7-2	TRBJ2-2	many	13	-	CASTNDRTGELFF	TGTGCCAGCACTAATGACAGAACCGGGGAGCTGTTTTTT
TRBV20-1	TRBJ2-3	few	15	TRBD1	CSAGDRMSPTDTQYF	TGCAGTGCTGGGGACAGGATGAGCCCCACAGATACGCAGTATTTT
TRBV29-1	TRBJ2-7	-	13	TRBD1	CSVEEGQALEQYF	TGCAGCGTTGAAGAGGGACAGGCGTTGGAGCAGTACTTC
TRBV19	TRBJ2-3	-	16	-	CASRKSGNRLTDTQYF	TGTGCCAGTAGAAAATCAGGGAATCGCCTCACAGATACGCAGTATTTT
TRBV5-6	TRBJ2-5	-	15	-	CASSLDSGTQETQYF	TGTGCCAGCAGCTTGGACTCAGGCACACAAGAGACCCAGTACTTC
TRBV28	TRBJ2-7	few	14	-	CASTSWGLDYEQYF	TGTGCCAGCACCTCGTGGGGCCTGGACTACGAGCAGTACTTC
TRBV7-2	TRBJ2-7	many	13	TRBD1	CASSLQGVYEQYF	TGTGCCAGCAGCTTACAGGGGGTCTACGAGCAGTACTTC
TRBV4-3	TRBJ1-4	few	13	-	CASSQQTNEKLFF	TGCGCCAGCAGCCAACAGACTAATGAAAAACTGTTTTTT